These T cell receptor beta chains were read from a single sample in a study of blood T cells in healthy people across ages. TCRdb re-called the 5' RACE reads with MiXCR, one entry per CDR3 protein. The sample lists almost 1 million distinct CDR3 sequences, about 51% occurring once. Sequencing input: blood. Receptor source: a woman aged 55 to 70 in good health. Both conserved end residues are part of each CDR3. A D gene is named only where the DNA matches it firmly. Rows give clone size only sometimes, using once, few, many, or a class for an expanded clone.

clone size	V gene	J gene	D gene	CDR3 DNA	CDR3 protein
few	TRBV12-3/TRBV12-4	TRBJ2-3	NA	TGTGCCAGCGCCCAATTACGAGATACGCAGTATTTT	CASAQLRDTQYF
NA	TRBV9	TRBJ1-5	TRBD1	TGTGCCAGCAGCGTAGGACAGGGTGGCAATCAGCCCCGGCATTTT	CASSVGQGGNQPRHF
NA	TRBV9	TRBJ1-2	TRBD1	TGTGCCAGCAGCGTCACAGGGGCCTGGGGCTATGGCTACACCTTC	CASSVTGAWGYGYTF
once	TRBV12-3/TRBV12-4	TRBJ2-5	TRBD2	TGTGCCAGCAGGCCTGGGCGGGAGAGGGAGCAGTACTTC	CASRPGREREQYF
few	TRBV5-1	TRBJ1-2	NA	TGCGCCAGCAGCTTGGCCAGGGAGGGACATGGCTACACCTTC	CASSLAREGHGYTF
NA	TRBV7-2	TRBJ2-3	TRBD2	TGTGCCAGCAGCCAGGGAGCGGGAGGGGGCACAGATACGCAGTATTTT	CASSQGAGGGTDTQYF
NA	TRBV7-9	TRBJ2-5	TRBD1	TGTGCCAGCAGCCCCACAAGACAGGGACAAGAGACCCAGTACTTC	CASSPTRQGQETQYF
NA	TRBV7-9	TRBJ2-1	NA	TGTGCCAGCAGCTTAATCACCCGTCTAAATCGCCCATACAATGAGCAGTTCTTC	CASSLITRLNRPYNEQFF
few	TRBV7-3	TRBJ2-5	NA	TGTGCCAGCAGCTTAAAGGGTCTGCAAGAGACCCAGTACTTC	CASSLKGLQETQYF
NA	TRBV12-3/TRBV12-4	TRBJ1-1	NA	TGTGCCAGCAGCTTCACCGGCCATTCAGGTAGCACTGAAGCTTTCTTT	CASSFTGHSGSTEAFF
NA	TRBV2	TRBJ2-3	TRBD2	TGTGCCAGCAGTGAACCCCGACTGGGACCTGGGAGGGGCACAGATACGCAGTATTTT	CASSEPRLGPGRGTDTQYF
NA	TRBV20-1	TRBJ2-1	NA	TGCAGTGCTAAGAACCTAGTTTCCTACAATGAGCAGTTCTTC	CSAKNLVSYNEQFF
NA	TRBV2	TRBJ1-2	NA	TGTGCCAGCAGTGCAGGGATCCACTATGGCTACACCTTC	CASSAGIHYGYTF
NA	TRBV7-9	TRBJ2-7	NA	TGTGCCAGCAGCTTACGTCGTGGAGGGGACGGCGAGCAGTACTTC	CASSLRRGGDGEQYF
few	TRBV12-3/TRBV12-4	TRBJ2-3	TRBD2	TGTGCCAGCAGTTCCGGGACTAGCGGTTTCGGAGATACGCAGTATTTT	CASSSGTSGFGDTQYF
few	TRBV12-3/TRBV12-4	TRBJ2-1	NA	TGTGCCAGCAGTTCCCCGCGGAGAGCGAGCAGCTACTCCTACAATGAGCAGTTCTTC	CASSSPRRASSYSYNEQFF
NA	TRBV7-2	TRBJ2-3	TRBD2	TGTGCCAGCAGCTTAGCCGAGACTAGCGGTTTCAGTACGCAGTATTTT	CASSLAETSGFSTQYF
NA	TRBV11-2	TRBJ2-1	NA	TGTGCCAGCTCGGAGCGGTACAATGAGCAGTTCTTC	CASSERYNEQFF
few	TRBV28	TRBJ2-5	NA	TGTGCCAGCAGTAATACGGGAGAAGAGACCCAGTACTTC	CASSNTGEETQYF
once	TRBV20-1	TRBJ2-5	NA	TGCAGTGCTAGAGGTCTGACGGGTTGGGAAGAGACCCAGTACTTC	CSARGLTGWEETQYF
NA	TRBV9	TRBJ2-3	NA	TGTGCCAGCAGCGTAGGGTTAGCGCTAGACACAGATACGCAGTATTTT	CASSVGLALDTDTQYF
NA	TRBV4-3	TRBJ1-5	NA	TGCGCCAGCAGCCAAGATGTATCACAGGAGGGTCAGCCCCAGCATTTT	CASSQDVSQEGQPQHF
NA	TRBV6-5	TRBJ2-1	TRBD2	TGTGCCAGCAGTTGGACTAGCGGGGATATGGATGAGCAGTTCTTC	CASSWTSGDMDEQFF
NA	TRBV7-9	TRBJ2-7	NA	TGTGCCAGCAGCTTCGGAGGGGTCAGCTCCTACGAGCAGTACTTC	CASSFGGVSSYEQYF
once	TRBV4-1	TRBJ2-7	TRBD2	TGCGCCAGCAGCCAGGCCCTAGCGGGAAGGTACAATGAGCAGTACTTC	CASSQALAGRYNEQYF
NA	TRBV29-1	TRBJ2-3	NA	TGCAGCGTCGTACTAGGTGCAGATACGCAGTATTTT	CSVVLGADTQYF
NA	TRBV7-2	TRBJ1-4	NA	TGTGCCAGCACCCCAACTAATGAAAAACTGTTTTTT	CASTPTNEKLFF
NA	TRBV29-1	TRBJ2-5	NA	TGCGTGGTCGGGGGTAGACGAGAGACCCAGTACTTC	CVVGGRRETQYF
NA	TRBV5-1	TRBJ1-2	TRBD1	TGCGCCAGCAGGGGACAGTCTGACTATGGCTACACCTTC	CASRGQSDYGYTF
many	TRBV7-2	TRBJ2-7	NA	TGTGCCAGCAGCTTAGGCCCGGCAGCTAACTACGAGCAGTACTTC	CASSLGPAANYEQYF
NA	TRBV10-3	TRBJ2-3	TRBD2	TGTGCCATCAGTGAGTCGAGTGGGACTAGCGTTCACATCGATACGCAGTATTTT	CAISESSGTSVHIDTQYF